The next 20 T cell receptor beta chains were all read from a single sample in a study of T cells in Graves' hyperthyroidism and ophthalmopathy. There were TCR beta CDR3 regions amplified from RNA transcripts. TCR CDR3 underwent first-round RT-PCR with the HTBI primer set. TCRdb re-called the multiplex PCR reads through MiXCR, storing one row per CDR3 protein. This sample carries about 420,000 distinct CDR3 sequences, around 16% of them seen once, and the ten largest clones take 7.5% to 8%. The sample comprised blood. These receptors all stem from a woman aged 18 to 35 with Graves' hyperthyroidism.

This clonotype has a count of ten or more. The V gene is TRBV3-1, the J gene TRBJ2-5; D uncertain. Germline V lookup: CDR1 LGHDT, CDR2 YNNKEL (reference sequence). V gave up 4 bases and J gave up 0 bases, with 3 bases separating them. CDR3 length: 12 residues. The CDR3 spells CASSLYQETQYF. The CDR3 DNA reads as TGTGCCAGCAGCCTGTACCAAGAGACCCAGTACTTC.

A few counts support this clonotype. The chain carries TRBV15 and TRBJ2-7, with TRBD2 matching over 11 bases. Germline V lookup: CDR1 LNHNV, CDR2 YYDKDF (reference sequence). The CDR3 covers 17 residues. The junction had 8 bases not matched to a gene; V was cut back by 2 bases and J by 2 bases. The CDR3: CATSRLSRLAGPYEQYF. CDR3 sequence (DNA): TGTGCCACCAGCAGACTATCAAGACTAGCGGGACCCTACGAGCAGTACTTC.

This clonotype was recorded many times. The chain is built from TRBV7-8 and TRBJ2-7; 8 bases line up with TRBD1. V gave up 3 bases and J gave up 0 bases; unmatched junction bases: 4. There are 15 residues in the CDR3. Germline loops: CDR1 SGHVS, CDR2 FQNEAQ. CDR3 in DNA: TGTGCCAGCAGCTTCAGGGGGCCGAGCTCCTACGAGCAGTACTTC. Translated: CASSFRGPSSYEQYF.

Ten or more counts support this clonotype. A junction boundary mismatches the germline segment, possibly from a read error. The CDR3 reads CAINEGFDYGYTF. The CDR3, as DNA: TGTGCCATCAATGAGGGATTCGACTATGGCTACACCTTC. The genes are TRBV10-3 and TRBJ1-2; D unresolved. Germline V CDR1 and CDR2: ENHRY, SYGVKD. The CDR3 runs to 13 residues.

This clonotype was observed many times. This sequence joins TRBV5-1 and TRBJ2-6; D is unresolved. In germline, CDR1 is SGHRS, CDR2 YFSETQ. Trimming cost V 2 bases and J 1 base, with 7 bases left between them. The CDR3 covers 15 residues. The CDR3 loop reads CASSFGDSGANVLTF. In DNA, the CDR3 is TGCGCCAGCAGCTTTGGGGATTCTGGGGCCAACGTCCTGACTTTC.

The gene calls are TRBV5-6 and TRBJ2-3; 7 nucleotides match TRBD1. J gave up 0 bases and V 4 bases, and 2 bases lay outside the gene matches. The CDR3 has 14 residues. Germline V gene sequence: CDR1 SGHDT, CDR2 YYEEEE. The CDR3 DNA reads TGTGCCAGCAGCATACAGGGGAGCACAGATACGCAGTATTTT. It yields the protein CASSIQGSTDTQYF. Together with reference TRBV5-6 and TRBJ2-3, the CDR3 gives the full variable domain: DAGVTQSPTHLIKTRGQQVTLRCSPKSGHDTVSWYQQALGQGPQFIFQYYEEEERQRGNFPDRFSGHQFPNYSSELNVNALLLGDSALYLCASSIQGSTDTQYFGPGTRLTVL.

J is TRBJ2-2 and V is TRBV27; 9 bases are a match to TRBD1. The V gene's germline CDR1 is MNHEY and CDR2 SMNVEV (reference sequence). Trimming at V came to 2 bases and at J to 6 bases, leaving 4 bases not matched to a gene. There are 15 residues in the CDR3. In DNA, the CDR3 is TGTGCCAGCAGTTTAAAAAGGACAGGGGCCGGGGAGCTGTTTTTT. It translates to CASSLKRTGAGELFF.

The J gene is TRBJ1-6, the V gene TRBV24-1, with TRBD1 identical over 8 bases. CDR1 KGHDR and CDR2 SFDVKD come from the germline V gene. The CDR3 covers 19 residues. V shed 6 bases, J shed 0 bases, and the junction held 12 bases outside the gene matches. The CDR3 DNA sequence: TGTGCCACCAGTCGACCTCGTCCAGGGGGCACCTCCTATAATTCACCCCTCCACTTT. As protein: CATSRPRPGGTSYNSPLHF.

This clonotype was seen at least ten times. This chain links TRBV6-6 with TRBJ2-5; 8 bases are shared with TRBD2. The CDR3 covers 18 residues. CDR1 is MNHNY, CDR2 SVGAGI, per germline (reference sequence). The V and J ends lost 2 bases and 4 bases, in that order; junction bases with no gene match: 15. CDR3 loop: CASSYRLGGGAGGETQYF. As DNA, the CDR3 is TGTGCCAGCAGTTACCGACTCGGGGGGGGGGCGGGGGGAGAGACCCAGTACTTC.

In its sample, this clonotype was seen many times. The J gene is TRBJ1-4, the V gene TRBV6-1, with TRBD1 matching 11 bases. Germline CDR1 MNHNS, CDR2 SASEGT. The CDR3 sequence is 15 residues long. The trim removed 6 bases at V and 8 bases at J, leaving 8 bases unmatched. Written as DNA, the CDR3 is TGTGCCAGCAGACCTGGACAGGGGGCTTGGGAAAAACTGTTTTTT. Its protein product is CASRPGQGAWEKLFF.

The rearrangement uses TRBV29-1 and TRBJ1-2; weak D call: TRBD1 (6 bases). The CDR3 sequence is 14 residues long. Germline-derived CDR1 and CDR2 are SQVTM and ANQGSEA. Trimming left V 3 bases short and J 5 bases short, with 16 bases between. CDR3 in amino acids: CSVETAGGRYGYTF. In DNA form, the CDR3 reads TGCAGCGTTGAGACCGCGGGGGGCAGGTATGGCTACACCTTC.

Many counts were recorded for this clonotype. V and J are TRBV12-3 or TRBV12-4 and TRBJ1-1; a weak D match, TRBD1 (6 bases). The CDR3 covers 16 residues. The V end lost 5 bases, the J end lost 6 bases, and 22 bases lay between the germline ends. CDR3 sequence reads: CASSPGGQRRSAEAFF. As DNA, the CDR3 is TGTGCCAGCAGTCCCGGGGGGCAAAGACGGTCCGCTGAAGCTTTCTTT.

The CDR3 DNA reads as TGTGCCAGCAGTGAACTGGGGGCTGGGGCCAACGTCCTGACTTTC. As protein: CASSELGAGANVLTF. The chain couples TRBV2 to TRBJ2-6; D may be TRBD1 or TRBD2 (5 bases each). Between the trimmed V and J ends, which lost 2 bases and 2 bases, there was a span of 7 bases. Looked up from germline, CDR1 is SNHLY and CDR2 is FYNNEI. This CDR3 spans 15 amino acids.

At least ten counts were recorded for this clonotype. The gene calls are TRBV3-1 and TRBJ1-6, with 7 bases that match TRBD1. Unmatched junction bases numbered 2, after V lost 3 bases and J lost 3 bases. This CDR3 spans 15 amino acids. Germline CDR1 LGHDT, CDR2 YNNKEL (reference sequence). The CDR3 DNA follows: TGTGCCAGCAGCCAGGGGACAGTCTATAATTCACCCCTCCACTTT. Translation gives CASSQGTVYNSPLHF.

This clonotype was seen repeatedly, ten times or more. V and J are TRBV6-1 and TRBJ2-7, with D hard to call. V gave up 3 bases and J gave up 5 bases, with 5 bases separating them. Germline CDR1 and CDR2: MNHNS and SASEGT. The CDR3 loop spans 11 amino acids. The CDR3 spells CASSDSNEQYF. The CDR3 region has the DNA TGTGCCAGCAGTGATTCGAACGAGCAGTACTTC.

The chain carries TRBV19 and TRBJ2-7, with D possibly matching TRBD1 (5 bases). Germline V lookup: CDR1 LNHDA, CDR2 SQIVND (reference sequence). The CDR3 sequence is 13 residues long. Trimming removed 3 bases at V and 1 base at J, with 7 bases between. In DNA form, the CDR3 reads TGTGCCAGTAGTATGGGGCCGTCCTACGAGCAGTACTTC. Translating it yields CASSMGPSYEQYF.

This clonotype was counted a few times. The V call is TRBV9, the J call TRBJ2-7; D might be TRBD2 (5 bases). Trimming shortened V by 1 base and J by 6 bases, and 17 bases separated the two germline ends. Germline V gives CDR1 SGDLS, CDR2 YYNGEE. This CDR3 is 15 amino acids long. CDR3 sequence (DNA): TGTGCCAGCAGCGTAACGGACTCCCCACTTACCGAGCAGTACTTC. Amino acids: CASSVTDSPLTEQYF.

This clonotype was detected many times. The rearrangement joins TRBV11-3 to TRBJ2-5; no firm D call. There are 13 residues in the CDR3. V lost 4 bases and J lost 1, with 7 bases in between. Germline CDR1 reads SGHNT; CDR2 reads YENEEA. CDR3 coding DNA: TGTGCCAGCAGCTCCCTCTCCCAAGAGACCCAGTACTTC. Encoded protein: CASSSLSQETQYF.

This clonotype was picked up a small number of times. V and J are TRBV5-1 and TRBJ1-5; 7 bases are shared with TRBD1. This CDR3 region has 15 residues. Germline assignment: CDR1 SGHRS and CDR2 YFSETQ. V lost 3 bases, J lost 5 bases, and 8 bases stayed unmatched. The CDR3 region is CASSSPDRLDQPQHF. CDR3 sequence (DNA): TGCGCCAGCAGCTCCCCGGACAGGCTTGATCAGCCCCAGCATTTT. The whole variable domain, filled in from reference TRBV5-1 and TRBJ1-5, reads KAGVTQTPRYLIKTRGQQVTLSCSPISGHRSVSWYQQTPGQGLQFLFEYFSETQRNKGNFPGRFSGRQFSNSRSEMNVSTLELGDSALYLCASSSPDRLDQPQHFGDGTRLSIL.

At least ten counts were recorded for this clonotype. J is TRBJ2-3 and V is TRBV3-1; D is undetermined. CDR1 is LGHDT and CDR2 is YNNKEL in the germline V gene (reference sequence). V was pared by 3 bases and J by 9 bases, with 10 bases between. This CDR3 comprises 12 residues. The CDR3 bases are TGTGCCAGCAGCCATGCGATGGGCACGCAGTATTTT. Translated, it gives CASSHAMGTQYF.